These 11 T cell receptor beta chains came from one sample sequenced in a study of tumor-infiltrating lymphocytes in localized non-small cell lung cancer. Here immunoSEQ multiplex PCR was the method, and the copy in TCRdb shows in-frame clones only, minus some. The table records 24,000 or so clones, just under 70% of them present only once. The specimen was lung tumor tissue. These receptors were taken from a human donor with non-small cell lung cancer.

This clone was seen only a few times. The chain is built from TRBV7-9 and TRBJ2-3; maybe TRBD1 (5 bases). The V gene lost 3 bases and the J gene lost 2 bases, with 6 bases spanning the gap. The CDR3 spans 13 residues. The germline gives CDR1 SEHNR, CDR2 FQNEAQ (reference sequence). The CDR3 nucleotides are TGTGCCAGCAGCTTGACAGACACAGATACGCAGTATTTT. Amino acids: CASSLTDTDTQYF.

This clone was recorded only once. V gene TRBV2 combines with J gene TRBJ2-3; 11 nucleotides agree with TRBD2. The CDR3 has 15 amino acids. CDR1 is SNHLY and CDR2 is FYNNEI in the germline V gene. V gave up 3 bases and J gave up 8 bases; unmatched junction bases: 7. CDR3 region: CASSERTSGFGTQYF. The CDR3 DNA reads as TGTGCCAGCAGTGAGAGGACTAGCGGGTTTGGTACGCAGTATTTT.

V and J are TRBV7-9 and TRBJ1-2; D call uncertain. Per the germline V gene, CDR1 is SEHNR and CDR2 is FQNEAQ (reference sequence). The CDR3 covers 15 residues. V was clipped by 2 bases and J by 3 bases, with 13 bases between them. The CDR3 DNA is TGTGCCAGCAGCTTACGTATGAGTAGGGACTATGGCTACACCTTC. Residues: CASSLRMSRDYGYTF.

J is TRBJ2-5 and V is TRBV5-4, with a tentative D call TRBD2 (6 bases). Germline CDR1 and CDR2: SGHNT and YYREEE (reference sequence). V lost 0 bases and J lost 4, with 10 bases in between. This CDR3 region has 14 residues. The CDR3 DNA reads TGTGCCAGCAGCTTGGGGCAGGGAGGAGAGACCCAGTACTTC. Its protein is CASSLGQGGETQYF.

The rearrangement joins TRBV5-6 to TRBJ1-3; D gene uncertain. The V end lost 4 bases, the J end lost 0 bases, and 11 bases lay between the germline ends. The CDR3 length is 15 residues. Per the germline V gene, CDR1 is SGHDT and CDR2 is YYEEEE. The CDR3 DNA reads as TGTGCCAGCAGCCGCCGGACGTTCTCTGGAAACACCATATATTTT. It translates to CASSRRTFSGNTIYF. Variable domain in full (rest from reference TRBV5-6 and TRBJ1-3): DAGVTQSPTHLIKTRGQQVTLRCSPKSGHDTVSWYQQALGQGPQFIFQYYEEEERQRGNFPDRFSGHQFPNYSSELNVNALLLGDSALYLCASSRRTFSGNTIYFGEGSWLTVV.

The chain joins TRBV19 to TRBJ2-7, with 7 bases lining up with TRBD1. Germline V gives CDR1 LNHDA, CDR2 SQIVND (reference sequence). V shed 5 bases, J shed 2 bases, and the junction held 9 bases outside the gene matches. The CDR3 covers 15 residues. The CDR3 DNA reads TGTGCCAGTAGTCCCAGGACAGGCGAGACCTACGAGCAGTACTTC. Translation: CASSPRTGETYEQYF.

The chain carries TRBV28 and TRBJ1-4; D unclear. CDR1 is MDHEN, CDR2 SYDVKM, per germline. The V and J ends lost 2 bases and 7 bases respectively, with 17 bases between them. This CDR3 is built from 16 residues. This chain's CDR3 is CASSLEGPGFAEKLFF. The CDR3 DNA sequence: TGTGCCAGCAGTTTAGAGGGTCCGGGGTTTGCTGAAAAACTGTTTTTT.

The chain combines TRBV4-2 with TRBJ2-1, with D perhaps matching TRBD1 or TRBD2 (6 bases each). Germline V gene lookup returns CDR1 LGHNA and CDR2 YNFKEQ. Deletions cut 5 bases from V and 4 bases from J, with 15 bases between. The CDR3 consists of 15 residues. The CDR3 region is CASSGGLSMYNEQFF. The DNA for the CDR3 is TGTGCCAGCAGCGGGGGGCTTTCTATGTACAATGAGCAGTTCTTC.

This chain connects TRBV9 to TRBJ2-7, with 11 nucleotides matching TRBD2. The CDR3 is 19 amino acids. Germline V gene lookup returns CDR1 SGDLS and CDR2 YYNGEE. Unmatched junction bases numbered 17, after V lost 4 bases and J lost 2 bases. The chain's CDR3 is CASSLYLAGGEGPPYEQYF. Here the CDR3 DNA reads TGTGCCAGCAGCTTATACCTAGCGGGAGGAGAGGGTCCTCCCTACGAGCAGTACTTC.

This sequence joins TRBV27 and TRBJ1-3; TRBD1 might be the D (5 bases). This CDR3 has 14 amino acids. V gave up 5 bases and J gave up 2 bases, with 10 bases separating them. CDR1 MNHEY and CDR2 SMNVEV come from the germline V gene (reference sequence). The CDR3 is CASSTGKTGNTIYF. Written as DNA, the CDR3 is TGTGCCAGCAGTACAGGTAAAACTGGAAACACCATATATTTT.

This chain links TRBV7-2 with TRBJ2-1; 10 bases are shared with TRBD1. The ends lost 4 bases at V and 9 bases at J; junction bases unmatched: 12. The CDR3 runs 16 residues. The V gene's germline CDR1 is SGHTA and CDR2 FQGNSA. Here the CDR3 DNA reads TGTGCCAGCAGCTCACTAATGGGACAGGGGATCGGTGAGCAGTTCTTC. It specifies CASSSLMGQGIGEQFF.